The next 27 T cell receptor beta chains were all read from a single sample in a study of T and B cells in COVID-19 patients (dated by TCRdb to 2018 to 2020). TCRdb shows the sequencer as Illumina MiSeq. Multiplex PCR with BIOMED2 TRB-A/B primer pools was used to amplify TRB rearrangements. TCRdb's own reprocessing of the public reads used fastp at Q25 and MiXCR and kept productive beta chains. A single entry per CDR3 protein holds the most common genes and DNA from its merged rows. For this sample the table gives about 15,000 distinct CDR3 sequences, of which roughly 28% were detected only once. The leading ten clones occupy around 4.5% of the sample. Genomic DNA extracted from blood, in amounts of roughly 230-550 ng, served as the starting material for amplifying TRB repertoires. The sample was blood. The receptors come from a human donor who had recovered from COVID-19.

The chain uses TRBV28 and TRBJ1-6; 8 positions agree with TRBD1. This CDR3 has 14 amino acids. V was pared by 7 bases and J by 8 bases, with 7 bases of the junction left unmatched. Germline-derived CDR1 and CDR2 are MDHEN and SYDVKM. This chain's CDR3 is CASITTGGYSPLHF. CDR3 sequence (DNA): TGTGCCAGCATCACTACAGGGGGGTATTCACCCCTCCACTTT. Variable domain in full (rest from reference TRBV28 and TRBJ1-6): DVKVTQSSRYLVKRTGEKVFLECVQDMDHENMFWYRQDPGLGLRLIYFSYDVKMKEKGDIPEGYSVSREKKERFSLILESASTNQTSMYLCASITTGGYSPLHFGNGTRLTVT.

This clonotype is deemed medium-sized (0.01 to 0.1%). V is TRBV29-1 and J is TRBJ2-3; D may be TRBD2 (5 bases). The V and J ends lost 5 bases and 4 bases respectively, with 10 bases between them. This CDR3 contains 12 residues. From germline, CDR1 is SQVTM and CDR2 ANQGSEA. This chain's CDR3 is CSVRGGADTQYF. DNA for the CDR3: TGCAGCGTTCGTGGAGGCGCAGATACGCAGTATTTT.

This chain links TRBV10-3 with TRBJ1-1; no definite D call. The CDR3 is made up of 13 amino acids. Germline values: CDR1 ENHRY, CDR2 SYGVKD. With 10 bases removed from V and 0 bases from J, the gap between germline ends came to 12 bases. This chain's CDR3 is CATLDSMNTEAFF. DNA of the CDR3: TGTGCCACCCTGGACTCCATGAACACTGAAGCTTTCTTT.

This chain's CDR3 is CASSNGVYYEQYF. As DNA, the CDR3 is TGCGCCAGCAGCAATGGGGTTTACTACGAGCAGTACTTC. The chain employs TRBV5-1 and TRBJ2-7, with D hard to call. The CDR3 spans 13 residues. Trimming took 4 bases from V and 3 from J, leaving 11 bases between them. The germline gives CDR1 SGHRS, CDR2 YFSETQ.

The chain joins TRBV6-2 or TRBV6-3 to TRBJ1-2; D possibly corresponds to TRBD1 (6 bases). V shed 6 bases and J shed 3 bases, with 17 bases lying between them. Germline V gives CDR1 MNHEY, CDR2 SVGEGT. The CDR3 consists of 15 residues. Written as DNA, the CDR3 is TGTGCCAGCAGCCTCGCTGGGGGGCAAGACTATGGCTACACCTTC. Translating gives CASSLAGGQDYGYTF.

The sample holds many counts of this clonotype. CDR3 loop: CASSLAQGVRNEQYF. The CDR3 DNA reads as TGTGCCAGCAGCTTGGCACAGGGAGTAAGAAACGAGCAGTACTTC. The chain recombines TRBV5-5 with TRBJ2-7, with a tentative D call TRBD1 (6 bases). The CDR3 consists of 15 residues. Germline CDR1 reads SGHKS; CDR2 reads YYEKEE (reference sequence). V lost 0 bases, J lost 5 bases, and 15 bases lay in between.

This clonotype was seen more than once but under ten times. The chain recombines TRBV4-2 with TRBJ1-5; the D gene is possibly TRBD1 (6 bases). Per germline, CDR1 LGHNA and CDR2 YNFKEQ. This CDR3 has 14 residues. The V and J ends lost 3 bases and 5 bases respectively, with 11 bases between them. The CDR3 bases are TGTGCCAGCAGCCAGGACAGAAAAGATCAGCCCCAGCATTTT. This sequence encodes CASSQDRKDQPQHF.

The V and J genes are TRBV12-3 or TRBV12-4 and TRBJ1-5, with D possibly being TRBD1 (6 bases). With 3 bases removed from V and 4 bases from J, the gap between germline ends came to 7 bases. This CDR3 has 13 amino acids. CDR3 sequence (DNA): TGTGCCAGCAGTTTCACAGGGAATCAGCCCCAGCATTTT. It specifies CASSFTGNQPQHF.

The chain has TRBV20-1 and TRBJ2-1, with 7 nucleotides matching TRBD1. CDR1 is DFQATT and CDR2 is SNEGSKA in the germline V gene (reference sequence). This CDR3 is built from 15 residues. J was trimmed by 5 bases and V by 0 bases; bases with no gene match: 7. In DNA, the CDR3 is TGCAGTGCTAGAGATCCGGGACAGAGGGACAATGAGCAGTTCTTC. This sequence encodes CSARDPGQRDNEQFF.

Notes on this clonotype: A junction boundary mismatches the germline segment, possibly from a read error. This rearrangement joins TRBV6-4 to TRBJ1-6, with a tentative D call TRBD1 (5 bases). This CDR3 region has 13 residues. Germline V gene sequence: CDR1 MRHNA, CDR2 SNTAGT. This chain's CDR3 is CASRDTYNSPLHF. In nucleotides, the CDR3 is TGTGCCAGCAGGGACACCTACAATTCACCCCTCCACTTT.

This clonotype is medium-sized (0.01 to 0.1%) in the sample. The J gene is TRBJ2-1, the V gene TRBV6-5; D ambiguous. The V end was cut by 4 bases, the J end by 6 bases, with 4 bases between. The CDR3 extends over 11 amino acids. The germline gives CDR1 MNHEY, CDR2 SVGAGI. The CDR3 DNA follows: TGTGCCAGCAGTTCCATCAATGAGCAGTTCTTC. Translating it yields CASSSINEQFF.

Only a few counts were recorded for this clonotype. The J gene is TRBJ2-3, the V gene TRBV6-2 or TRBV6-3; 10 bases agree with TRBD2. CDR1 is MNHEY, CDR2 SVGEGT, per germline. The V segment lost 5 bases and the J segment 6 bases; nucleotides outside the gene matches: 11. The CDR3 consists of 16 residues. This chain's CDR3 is CASSQKRGGKADTQYF. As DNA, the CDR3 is TGTGCCAGCAGTCAAAAGCGGGGGGGCAAGGCGGATACGCAGTATTTT.

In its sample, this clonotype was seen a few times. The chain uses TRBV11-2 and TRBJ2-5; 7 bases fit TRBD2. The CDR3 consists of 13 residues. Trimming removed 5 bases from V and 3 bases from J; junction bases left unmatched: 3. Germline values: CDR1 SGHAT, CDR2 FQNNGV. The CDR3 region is CASSRGREETQYF. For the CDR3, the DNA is TGTGCCAGCAGCCGCGGGAGAGAAGAGACCCAGTACTTC. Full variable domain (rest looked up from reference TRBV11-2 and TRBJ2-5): EAGVAQSPRYKIIEKRQSVAFWCNPISGHATLYWYQQILGQGPKLLIQFQNNGVVDDSQLPKDRFSAERLKGVDSTLKIQPAKLEDSAVYLCASSRGREETQYFGPGTRLLVL.

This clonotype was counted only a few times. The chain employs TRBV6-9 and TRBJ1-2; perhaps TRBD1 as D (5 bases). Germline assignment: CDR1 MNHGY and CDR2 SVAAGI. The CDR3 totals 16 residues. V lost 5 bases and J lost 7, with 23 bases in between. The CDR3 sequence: CASSANIRVFQGGYTF. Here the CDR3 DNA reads TGTGCCAGCAGTGCCAACATCAGGGTATTCCAGGGTGGCTACACCTTC.

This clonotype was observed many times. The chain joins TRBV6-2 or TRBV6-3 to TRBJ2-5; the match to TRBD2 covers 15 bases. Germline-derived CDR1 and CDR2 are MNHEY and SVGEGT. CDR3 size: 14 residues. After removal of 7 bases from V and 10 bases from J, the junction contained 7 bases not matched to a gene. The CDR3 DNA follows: TGTGCCAGCACCCTAGGGACTAGCGGGGGGATCCAGTACTTC. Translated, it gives CASTLGTSGGIQYF.

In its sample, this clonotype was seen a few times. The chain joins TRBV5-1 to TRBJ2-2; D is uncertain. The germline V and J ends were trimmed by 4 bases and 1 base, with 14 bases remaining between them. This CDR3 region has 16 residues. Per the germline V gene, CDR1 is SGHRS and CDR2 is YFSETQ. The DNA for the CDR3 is TGCGCCAGCAGCGCCCCGGCAGGCGAGAACACCGGGGAGCTGTTTTTT. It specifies CASSAPAGENTGELFF.

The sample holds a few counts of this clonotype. Here the CDR3 reads CASSQSGEQYF. CDR3 sequence (DNA): TGTGCCAGCAGTCAGTCGGGCGAGCAGTACTTC. The chain employs TRBV6-2 or TRBV6-3 and TRBJ2-7; D is unclear. In germline, CDR1 is MNHEY, CDR2 SVGEGT. This CDR3 is 11 amino acids long. V lost 5 bases, J lost 6 bases, and 8 bases lay in between.

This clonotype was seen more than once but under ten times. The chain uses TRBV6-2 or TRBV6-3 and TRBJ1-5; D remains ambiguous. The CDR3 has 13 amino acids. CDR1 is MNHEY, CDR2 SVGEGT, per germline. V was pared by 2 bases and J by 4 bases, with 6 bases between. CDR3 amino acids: CASSYLSNQPQHF. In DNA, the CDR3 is TGTGCCAGCAGTTACCTGTCAAATCAGCCCCAGCATTTT.

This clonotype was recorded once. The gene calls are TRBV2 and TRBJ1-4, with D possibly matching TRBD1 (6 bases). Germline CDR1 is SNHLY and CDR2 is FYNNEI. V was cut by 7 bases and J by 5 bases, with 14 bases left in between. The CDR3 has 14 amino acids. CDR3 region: CASTPVGGNEKLFF. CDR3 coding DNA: TGTGCCAGCACCCCAGTAGGGGGGAATGAAAAACTGTTTTTT.

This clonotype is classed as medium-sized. CDR3 in amino acids: CASSPTGDTEAFF. The CDR3 region has the DNA TGTGCCAGTAGTCCGACAGGAGACACTGAAGCTTTCTTT. The chain is built from TRBV19 and TRBJ1-1, with a tentative D call TRBD1 (6 bases). With 5 bases removed from V and 3 bases from J, the gap between germline ends came to 10 bases. This CDR3 comprises 13 residues. Germline V gene data show CDR1 as LNHDA and CDR2 as SQIVND (reference sequence).

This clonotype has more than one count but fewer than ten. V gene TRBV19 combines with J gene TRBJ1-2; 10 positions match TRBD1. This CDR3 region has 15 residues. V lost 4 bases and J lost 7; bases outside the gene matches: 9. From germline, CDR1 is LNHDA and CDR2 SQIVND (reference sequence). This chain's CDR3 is CASSTTGGAGSGYTF. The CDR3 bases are TGTGCCAGTAGTACGACAGGGGGCGCAGGGAGTGGCTACACCTTC.

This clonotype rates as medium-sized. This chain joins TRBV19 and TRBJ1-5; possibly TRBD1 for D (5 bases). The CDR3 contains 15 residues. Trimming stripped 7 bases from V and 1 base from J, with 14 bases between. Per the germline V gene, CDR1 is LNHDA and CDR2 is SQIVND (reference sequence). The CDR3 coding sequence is TGTGCCAGTAATGCCGGGGGAAGGAGCAATCAGCCCCAGCATTTT. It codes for CASNAGGRSNQPQHF.

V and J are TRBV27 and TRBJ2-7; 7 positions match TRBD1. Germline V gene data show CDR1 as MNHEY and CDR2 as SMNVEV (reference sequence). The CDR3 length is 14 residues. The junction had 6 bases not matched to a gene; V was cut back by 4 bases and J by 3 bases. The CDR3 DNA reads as TGTGCCAGCAGTTCCCCCGACAGGGTCTACGAGCAGTACTTC. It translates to CASSSPDRVYEQYF.

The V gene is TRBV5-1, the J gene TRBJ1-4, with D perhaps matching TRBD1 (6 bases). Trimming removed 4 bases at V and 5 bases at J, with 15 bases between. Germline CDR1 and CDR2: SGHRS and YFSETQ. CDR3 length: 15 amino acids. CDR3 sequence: CASSQQGGGNEKLFF. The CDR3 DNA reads TGCGCCAGCAGCCAACAGGGAGGGGGGAATGAAAAACTGTTTTTT.

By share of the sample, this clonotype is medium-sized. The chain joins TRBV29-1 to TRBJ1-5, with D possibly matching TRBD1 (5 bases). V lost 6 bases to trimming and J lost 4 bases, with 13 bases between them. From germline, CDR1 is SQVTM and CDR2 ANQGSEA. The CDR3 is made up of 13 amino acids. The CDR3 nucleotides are TGCAGCGTGTCCACAGGTATAAATCAGCCCCAGCATTTT. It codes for CSVSTGINQPQHF.

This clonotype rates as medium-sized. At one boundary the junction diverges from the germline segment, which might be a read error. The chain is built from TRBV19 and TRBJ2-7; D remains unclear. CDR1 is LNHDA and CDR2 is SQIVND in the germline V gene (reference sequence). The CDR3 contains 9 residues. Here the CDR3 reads CASWWCWDF. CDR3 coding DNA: TGTGCCAGTTGGTGGTGTTGGGACTTC.

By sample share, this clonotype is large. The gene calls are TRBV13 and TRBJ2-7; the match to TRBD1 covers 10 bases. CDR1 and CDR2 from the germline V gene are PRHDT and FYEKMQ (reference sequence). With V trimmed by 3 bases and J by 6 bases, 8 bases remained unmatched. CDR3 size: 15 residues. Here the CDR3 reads CASSLAWTGGPEQYF. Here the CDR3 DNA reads TGTGCCAGCAGCTTGGCTTGGACAGGGGGACCCGAGCAGTACTTC.